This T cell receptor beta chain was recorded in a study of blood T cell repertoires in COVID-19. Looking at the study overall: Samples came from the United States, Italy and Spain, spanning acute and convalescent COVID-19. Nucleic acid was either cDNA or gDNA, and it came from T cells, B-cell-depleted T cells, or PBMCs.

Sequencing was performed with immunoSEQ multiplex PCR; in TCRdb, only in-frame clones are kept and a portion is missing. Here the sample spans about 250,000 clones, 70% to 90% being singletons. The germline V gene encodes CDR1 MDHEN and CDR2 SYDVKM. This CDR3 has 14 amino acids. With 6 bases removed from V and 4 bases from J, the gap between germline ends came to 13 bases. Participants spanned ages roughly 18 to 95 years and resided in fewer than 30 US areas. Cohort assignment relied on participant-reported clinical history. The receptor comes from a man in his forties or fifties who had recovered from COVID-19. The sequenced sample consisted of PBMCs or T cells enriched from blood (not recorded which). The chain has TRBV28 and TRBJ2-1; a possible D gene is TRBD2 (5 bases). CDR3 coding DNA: TGTGCCAGCAGAGCCGGGGTTTCTTACAATGAGCAGTTCTTC. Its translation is CASRAGVSYNEQFF.